This T cell receptor beta chain comes out of a study of spatial heterogeneity in lung cancer. Sample time point: blood at routine non-recurrence follow-up after resection. From the 5' RACE reads, TCRdb called clonotypes with MiXCR, one entry per CDR3 protein. The data contain roughly 110,000 distinct CDR3 sequences, roughly 10% of them singletons. This clonotype was found a few times. This CDR3 has 16 residues. Unmatched junction bases numbered 12, after V lost 8 bases and J lost 3 bases. CDR1 is MDHEN and CDR2 is SYDVKM in the germline V gene. The clonotype comes from a female donor with early-stage non-small cell lung cancer. The J gene is TRBJ2-4, the V gene TRBV28; 8 bases fit TRBD1. The sample here was PBMCs, taken at follow-up. CDR3 in amino acids: CASLTTGVGVKNIQYF. The CDR3 DNA follows: TGTGCCAGCCTAACGACAGGGGTAGGAGTCAAAAACATTCAGTACTTC.